These 24 T cell receptor beta chains originate from one sample sequenced in a study of control samples from healthy donors and cancer patients (dated by TCRdb to 2020 to 2021). Library preparation employed the immunoSEQ multiplex PCR assay. Entries here come from immuneACCESS through TCRdb and include only in-frame sequences with V and J called. Some clones fail to appear in such tables; in the studies checked, an unresolved V gene covers under half of the shortfall, and the cause of the remainder is unknown. Across this sample there are approximately 93,000 clones, with 85% to 90% seen only once. 9.5% to 10% of the sample rests with the top ten. The sequencing sample was made of PBMCs. The receptors derive from a woman aged 50 to 65 with colorectal cancer.

The rearrangement links TRBV7-2 to TRBJ1-6, with D unclear. The CDR3 consists of 15 residues. Germline CDR1 SGHTA, CDR2 FQGNSA. V dropped 2 bases and J dropped 9 bases, with 14 bases sitting between them. The DNA for the CDR3 is TGTGCCAGCAGCTTACGACCAGTTGATTCTTCACCCCTCCACTTT. Its protein is CASSLRPVDSSPLHF.

Concerning this clone: The junction departs from germline at one end; a sequencing error may be responsible. The genes are TRBV7-2 and TRBJ1-5; D ambiguous. Germline CDR1 and CDR2: SGHTA and FQGNSA. The CDR3 sequence is 13 residues long. The CDR3 nucleotides are TGTGCCAGCAGCCTAGCCGTCAATCAGCCCCAGCATTTT. Encoded protein: CASSLAVNQPQHF.

The rearrangement joins TRBV18 to TRBJ1-3; D remains ambiguous. Trimming removed 3 bases from V and 4 bases from J, with 25 bases in between. The CDR3 runs 19 residues. Germline values: CDR1 KGHSH, CDR2 LQKENI. CDR3 loop: CASSPISSGPTDLGNTIYF. The CDR3 bases are TGTGCCAGCTCACCTATAAGCTCGGGTCCTACGGACCTGGGAAACACCATATATTTT.

The rearrangement uses TRBV28 and TRBJ1-1; 8 bases are a match to TRBD1. The CDR3 has 14 amino acids. V was pared by 10 bases and J by 6 bases, with 13 bases of the junction left unmatched. Germline assignment: CDR1 MDHEN and CDR2 SYDVKM. CDR3 DNA sequence: TGTGCCACATTGGACAGGGTTGGGTTGGCTGAAGCTTTCTTT. This sequence encodes CATLDRVGLAEAFF.

This clone came up once. The gene calls are TRBV7-3 and TRBJ2-2; TRBD1 might be the D (6 bases). CDR3 length: 12 residues. The germline CDR1 and CDR2 sequences are SGHTA and FQGTGA. V was cut by 5 bases and J by 8 bases, with 9 bases left in between. The CDR3 loop reads CASSPGAGELFF. In nucleotides, the CDR3 is TGTGCCAGCAGCCCAGGGGCGGGGGAGCTGTTTTTT.

This rearrangement joins TRBV2 to TRBJ1-3; the D is unclear. The ends were cut back, 6 bases at V and 6 bases at J, with 15 bases in the middle. The CDR3 runs to 14 residues. Germline values: CDR1 SNHLY, CDR2 FYNNEI. In DNA, the CDR3 is TGTGCCAGCAGGGCCCCGGACGGTTTAAACACCATATATTTT. Translated: CASRAPDGLNTIYF.

CDR3 in DNA: TGTGCCAGCAGCTTAGGTTTGGGGGCCAGCCAAGAGACCCAGTACTTC. This encodes CASSLGLGASQETQYF. This chain links TRBV7-7 with TRBJ2-5; perhaps TRBD1 as D (6 bases). Germline CDR1 is SSHAT and CDR2 is FNYEAQ (reference sequence). The germline V and J ends were trimmed by 1 base and 1 base, with 13 bases remaining between them. The length of the CDR3 is 16 residues.

The gene calls are TRBV10-2 and TRBJ2-1; D might be TRBD1 (5 bases). V was trimmed by 3 bases and J by 4 bases, leaving 13 bases between them. Germline V gene sequence: CDR1 WSHSY, CDR2 SAAADI. CDR3 length: 15 amino acids. The CDR3 DNA is TGCGCCAGCAGTGAATCAGGGCTGAGATACAATGAGCAGTTCTTC. Translated: CASSESGLRYNEQFF.

The chain employs TRBV9 and TRBJ2-3; D tentatively fits TRBD1 or TRBD2 (5 bases each). There are 16 residues in the CDR3. Germline CDR1 SGDLS, CDR2 YYNGEE. V dropped 0 bases and J dropped 2 bases, with 13 bases sitting between them. The CDR3 DNA reads as TGTGCCAGCAGCGTAGCGGGGCGGACAAACACAGATACGCAGTATTTT. The encoded protein is CASSVAGRTNTDTQYF.

A single count supports this clone. The rearrangement joins TRBV19 to TRBJ2-6, with TRBD1 matching over 8 bases. With V trimmed by 5 bases and J by 0 bases, 6 bases remained unmatched. The CDR3 is 17 residues long. Looked up from germline, CDR1 is LNHDA and CDR2 is SQIVND (reference sequence). The CDR3 bases are TGTGCCAGTAGTTTGGACAGGGTTTACTCTGGGGCCAACGTCCTGACTTTC. Protein sequence: CASSLDRVYSGANVLTF. Full variable domain (rest looked up from reference TRBV19 and TRBJ2-6): DGGITQSPKYLFRKEGQNVTLSCEQNLNHDAMYWYRQDPGQGLRLIYYSQIVNDFQKGDIAEGYSVSREKKESFPLTVTSAQKNPTAFYLCASSLDRVYSGANVLTFGAGSRLTVL.

The rearrangement links TRBV18 to TRBJ1-5; 9 bases match TRBD1. V was clipped by 3 bases and J by 1 base; unmatched bases: 7. The CDR3 length is 17 residues. The germline CDR1 and CDR2 sequences are KGHSH and LQKENI. CDR3 sequence reads: CASSPPGQGKSNQPQHF. CDR3 bases: TGTGCCAGCTCACCTCCCGGACAGGGGAAGAGCAATCAGCCCCAGCATTTT.

The chain uses TRBV4-3 and TRBJ1-2; perhaps TRBD1 as D (5 bases). Trimming removed 0 bases from V and 0 bases from J, with 17 bases in between. CDR3 size: 18 residues. Germline V gene data show CDR1 as LGHNA and CDR2 as YSLEER. The CDR3: CASSQDIGQVGANYGYTF. CDR3 bases: TGCGCCAGCAGCCAAGATATTGGGCAGGTAGGGGCTAACTATGGCTACACCTTC.

V gene TRBV18 combines with J gene TRBJ2-5; TRBD2 matches 9 bases. Germline CDR1 reads KGHSH; CDR2 reads LQKENI. This CDR3 has 17 residues. The J segment lost 2 bases and the V segment lost 0 bases, leaving 7 bases of the junction unmatched. The CDR3 nucleotides are TGTGCCAGCTCACCACCGATAAGCGGGGGGACTCAAGAGACCCAGTACTTC. It codes for CASSPPISGGTQETQYF.

The chain combines TRBV6-5 with TRBJ1-1; D is undetermined. The CDR3 is 15 residues long. CDR1 and CDR2 (germline): MNHEY, SVGAGI. Trimming removed 3 bases from V and 0 bases from J, with 11 bases in between. CDR3 DNA: TGTGCCAGCAGTTATGACGGGTGGGTGAACACTGAAGCTTTCTTT. Amino acid sequence: CASSYDGWVNTEAFF.

This clone was seen ten or more times. The V call is TRBV7-2, the J call TRBJ2-1, with D unresolved. V lost 7 bases and J lost 1, with 5 bases in between. This CDR3 has 12 amino acids. Germline V gene data show CDR1 as SGHTA and CDR2 as FQGNSA. The DNA of the CDR3 is TGTGCCAGCACCTATTCCTACAATGAGCAGTTCTTC. Translation: CASTYSYNEQFF.

The chain couples TRBV11-3 to TRBJ2-1; 8 positions agree with TRBD2. V lost 5 bases and J lost 3; bases outside the gene matches: 6. This CDR3 comprises 15 residues. CDR1 and CDR2 (germline): SGHNT, YENEEA. The CDR3 loop is CASSPGRGDYNEQFF. CDR3 bases: TGTGCCAGCAGCCCAGGGCGGGGGGACTACAATGAGCAGTTCTTC.

The chain employs TRBV12-3 or TRBV12-4 and TRBJ2-1; no reliable D call. The V gene lost 6 bases and the J gene lost 8 bases, with 11 bases spanning the gap. This CDR3 has 12 amino acids. CDR3 region: CASSPLNHEQFF. The DNA for the CDR3 is TGTGCCAGCAGCCCATTAAACCATGAGCAGTTCTTC.

The V call is TRBV5-4, the J call TRBJ1-1, with unresolved D. The germline gives CDR1 SGHNT, CDR2 YYREEE (reference sequence). Trimming took 4 bases from V and 7 from J, leaving 11 bases between them. This CDR3 has 12 residues. The CDR3 loop is CASSVDGIEAFF. Here the CDR3 DNA reads TGTGCCAGCAGCGTGGACGGGATTGAAGCTTTCTTT.

The chain uses TRBV3-1 (or the pseudogene TRBV3-2) and TRBJ1-1; no firm D call. The germline V and J ends were trimmed by 1 base and 1 base, with 7 bases remaining between them. This CDR3 has 14 amino acids. The germline V gene encodes CDR1 LGHDT and CDR2 YNNKEL (reference sequence). The CDR3, as DNA: TGTGCCAGCAGCCAAGTTACAGCGAACACTGAAGCTTTCTTT. Translated, it gives CASSQVTANTEAFF.

V gene TRBV7-9 combines with J gene TRBJ2-7, with 7 positions matching TRBD2. Trimming at V came to 4 bases and at J to 6 bases, leaving 9 bases not matched to a gene. This CDR3 has 14 amino acids. From germline, CDR1 is SEHNR and CDR2 FQNEAQ (reference sequence). The CDR3 DNA is TGTGCCAGCAGCTCAAGCGGGGATTCCGGCGAGCAGTACGTC. This codes for CASSSSGDSGEQYV.

This clone was counted once. This chain connects TRBV10-3 to TRBJ2-1; 9 bases agree with TRBD1. After removal of 10 bases from V and 13 bases from J, the junction contained 11 bases not matched to a gene. The germline V gene encodes CDR1 ENHRY and CDR2 SYGVKD. This CDR3 is 12 amino acids long. CDR3 region: CASQQGAGSQFF. CDR3 sequence (DNA): TGTGCCAGCCAACAGGGGGCGGGTTCACAGTTCTTC.

The gene calls are TRBV6-4 and TRBJ2-7; perhaps TRBD2 as D (6 bases). Germline V CDR1 and CDR2: MRHNA, SNTAGT. Trimming pared 6 bases from V and 1 base from J, leaving 10 bases between. This CDR3 comprises 13 residues. The CDR3 spells CASRGGPSYEQYV. The CDR3 coding sequence is TGTGCCAGCAGGGGGGGACCTTCCTACGAGCAGTACGTC.

The chain links TRBV11-3 to TRBJ2-2; D is ambiguous. CDR3 length: 12 residues. The V end was cut by 5 bases, the J end by 7 bases, with 8 bases between. Per germline, CDR1 SGHNT and CDR2 YENEEA. The CDR3 region is CASSQVGGELFF. The CDR3 DNA reads as TGTGCCAGCAGCCAGGTTGGCGGGGAGCTGTTTTTT.

This chain connects TRBV28 to TRBJ2-7, with 7 bases lining up with TRBD1. Trimming cost V 5 bases and J 3 bases; bases outside gene matches: 7. This CDR3 contains 14 residues. The germline V gene encodes CDR1 MDHEN and CDR2 SYDVKM. The chain's CDR3 is CASSAHDRVYEQYV. In DNA form, the CDR3 reads TGTGCCAGCAGTGCCCATGACAGGGTCTACGAGCAGTACGTC.